This TCR beta chain was sequenced during a study of cytomegalovirus exposure and HLA in healthy donors. Study observations and caveats: An analysis done earlier found most TCR beta V segments productive about 90% or about 30% of the time. The study recorded 160 or so TCR beta chains that were cytomegalovirus-associated.

With 5 bases clipped from V and 0 bases from J, the junction kept 15 bases outside the gene matches. CDR3 size: 19 residues. Per the germline V gene, CDR1 is SGHAT and CDR2 is FQDESV (reference sequence). Use of 60 Vbeta and 13 Jbeta primers characterized the PCR. Data came from immunoSEQ multiplex PCR; TCRdb stores just in-frame clones and leaves some out. The sample contains more than 80,000 clones, roughly 86% of which appear only once. A word on this clone: The antigen is undetermined.

The receptor's source is a man aged 25-45 years in good health and CMV-seropositive. The chain carries TRBV11-1 and TRBJ2-3, with 9 bases that match TRBD2. The material sequenced was PBMCs. The chain's CDR3 is CASSRREVAGVLSTDTQYF. CDR3 DNA sequence: TGTGCCAGCAGCCGCCGGGAGGTAGCGGGAGTTCTGAGCACAGATACGCAGTATTTT. Variable domain in full (rest from reference TRBV11-1 and TRBJ2-3): EAEVAQSPRYKITEKSQAVAFWCDPISGHATLYWYRQILGQGPELLVQFQDESVVDDSQLPKDRFSAERLKGVDSTLKIQPAELGDSAMYLCASSRREVAGVLSTDTQYFGPGTRLTVL.